A single sample is the source of the 5 T cell receptor beta chains below, sequenced in a study of sequential checkpoint blockade in melanoma. The protocol was immunoSEQ multiplex PCR, while the TCRdb copy is restricted to in-frame clones and leaves out a portion. The sample lists around 2,900 clones, more than 20% seen once, with approximately 10% in the top ten. The sample's treatment: randomized to nivolumab then ipilimumab (arm A) or the reverse (arm B). Sequenced here: tumor tissue (inferred from file names), sampled from a patient given nivolumab and ipilimumab in sequence. These receptors were taken from a human donor with melanoma.

J is TRBJ2-7 and V is TRBV6-8; unclear D gene. CDR3 length: 12 amino acids. V lost 4 bases, J lost 4 bases, and 8 bases lay in between. Per germline, CDR1 MNHGY and CDR2 SAAAGT. The CDR3 DNA sequence: TGTGCCAGCAGTTCCCAATTATACGAGCAGTACTTC. As protein: CASSSQLYEQYF.

CDR3 region: CASSRVGLTNTGELFF. Written as DNA, the CDR3 is TGTGCCAGCAGCAGGGTGGGACTAACGAACACCGGGGAGCTGTTTTTT. The genes are TRBV11-3 and TRBJ2-2, with 7 positions matching TRBD2. The CDR3 is 16 residues long. Looked up from germline, CDR1 is SGHNT and CDR2 is YENEEA. The V gene end was trimmed by 5 bases and the J gene end by 0 bases; junction bases not matched to a gene: 6. The variable domain in full, with the rest retrieved from reference TRBV11-3 and TRBJ2-2, is EAGVVQSPRYKIIEKKQPVAFWCNPISGHNTLYWYLQNLGQGPELLIRYENEEAVDDSQLPKDRFSAERLKGVDSTLKIQPAELGDSAVYLCASSRVGLTNTGELFFGEGSRLTVL.

The chain uses TRBV6-7 and TRBJ2-7, with 7 positions matching TRBD1. TRBV6-7 is an ORF, and what it does is uncertain. This CDR3 spans 15 amino acids. J was trimmed by 2 bases and V by 2 bases; bases with no gene match: 6. In nucleotides, the CDR3 is TGTGCCAGCAGTTACAAGGGGACAGCGACCTACGAGCAGTACTTC. The encoded protein is CASSYKGTATYEQYF.

This clone was detected a few times. The rearrangement uses TRBV6-8 and TRBJ2-2, with D unclear. With 4 bases removed from V and 7 bases from J, the gap between germline ends came to 13 bases. Germline V gene lookup returns CDR1 MNHGY and CDR2 SAAAGT. The CDR3 is 14 residues long. CDR3 sequence: CASSSLRQVGELFF. CDR3 nucleotides: TGTGCCAGCAGTTCCCTTCGACAAGTCGGGGAGCTGTTTTTT.

This clone showed up just a few times. The rearrangement uses TRBV14 and TRBJ2-1; 12 positions agree with TRBD2. CDR1 is SGHDN and CDR2 is FVKESK in the germline V gene. Losses at the gene ends were 4 bases for V and 7 bases for J; bases not matched to a gene: 8. The CDR3 consists of 16 residues. The DNA of the CDR3 is TGTGCCAGCAGCCCGCCTAGCGGGGGGGCGGGGAATGAGCAGTTCTTC. Its protein is CASSPPSGGAGNEQFF.